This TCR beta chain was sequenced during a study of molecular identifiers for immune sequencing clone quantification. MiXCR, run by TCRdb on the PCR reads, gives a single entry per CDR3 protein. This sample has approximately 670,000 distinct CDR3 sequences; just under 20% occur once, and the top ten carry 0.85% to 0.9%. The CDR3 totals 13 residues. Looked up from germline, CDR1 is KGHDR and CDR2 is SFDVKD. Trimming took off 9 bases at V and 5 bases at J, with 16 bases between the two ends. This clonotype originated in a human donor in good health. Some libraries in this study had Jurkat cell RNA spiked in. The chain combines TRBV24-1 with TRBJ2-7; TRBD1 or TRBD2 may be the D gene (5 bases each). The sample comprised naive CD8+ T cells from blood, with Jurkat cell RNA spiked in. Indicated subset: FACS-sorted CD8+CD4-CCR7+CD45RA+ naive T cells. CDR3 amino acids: CATEDNYGDEQYF. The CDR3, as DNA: TGTGCCACCGAGGACAACTACGGGGACGAGCAGTACTTC.